This is a list of T cell receptor beta chains from one sample in a study of T cell changes during pregnancy in multiple sclerosis. The table came from immunoSEQ multiplex PCR; TCRdb's copy has only in-frame clones and leaves some out. Counted here are 70,000 to 80,000 clones, 80% to 95% occurring once; the ten biggest clones make up 3% to 4%. The starting material was peripheral blood, obtained after pregnancy. The origin of the receptors is a female donor in good health, enrolled as a control in a pregnancy study. The CDR3 runs from the conserved cysteine through the conserved F or W. The D gene is left open where the match is weak. Clone size is shown for a subset of rows, as once, few, many or a class of expanded clone.

clone_size j_call v_call d_call cdr3_aa cdr3_nt
- TRBJ1-4 TRBV7-9 - CASSLIGGVGEKLFF TGTGCCAGCAGCTTAATAGGGGGAGTCGGTGAAAAACTGTTTTTT
- TRBJ2-2 TRBV4-3 TRBD2 CASSQESLAGGAGELFF TGCGCCAGCAGCCAAGAATCTCTAGCGGGAGGGGCCGGGGAGCTGTTTTTT
- TRBJ1-2 TRBV19 TRBD1 CASSEGTGVSMGYTF TGTGCCAGCAGCGAAGGGACAGGGGTCTCTATGGGCTACACCTTC
- TRBJ1-1 TRBV6-5 - CASRSGTSNTEAFF TGTGCCAGCAGGTCCGGGACATCGAACACTGAAGCTTTCTTT
- TRBJ1-1 TRBV6-5 - CASLGQGWTEAFF TGTGCCAGCTTAGGGCAGGGGTGGACTGAAGCTTTCTTT
- TRBJ2-7 TRBV13 - CASSPRDSSYEQYF TGTGCCAGCAGCCCCCGGGACTCCTCCTACGAGCAGTACTTC
- TRBJ2-3 TRBV2 - CASTVSGPTDTQYF TGTGCCAGCACGGTTAGCGGCCCCACAGATACGCAGTATTTT
- TRBJ2-1 TRBV12-2 - CASRPPHLGGGYNEQFF TGTGCAAGTCGCCCACCGCACTTAGGGGGGGGATACAATGAGCAGTTCTTC
once TRBJ2-1 TRBV5-6 TRBD2 CASSLAGTSGDNEQFF TGTGCCAGCAGCTTGGCCGGGACTAGCGGGGACAATGAGCAGTTCTTC
- TRBJ2-3 TRBV19 TRBD2 CASSGGGLAEDTQYF TGTGCCAGTAGCGGGGGGGGACTAGCGGAAGATACGCAGTATTTT
- TRBJ2-7 TRBV12-1 - CASSFARDSYEQYF TGTGCCAGCAGCTTTGCGAGGGATTCCTACGAGCAGTACTTC
- TRBJ2-7 TRBV5-4 TRBD2 CASRLAGKTYEQYF TGTGCCAGCAGACTAGCGGGTAAGACCTACGAGCAGTACTTC
once TRBJ1-2 TRBV4-2 TRBD1 CASSQDLGQGGGYTF TGTGCCAGCAGCCAAGATCTGGGACAGGGGGGAGGCTACACCTTC
- TRBJ1-5 TRBV5-1 TRBD1 CASSSGTGGPQPQHF TGCGCCAGCAGCTCAGGGACAGGGGGACCTCAGCCCCAGCATTTT
- TRBJ2-1 TRBV5-1 - CASMLSSSSSYNEQFF TGCGCCAGCATGCTAAGCTCGTCTAGCTCCTACAATGAGCAGTTCTTC
- TRBJ2-1 TRBV11-2 - CASSLQRRDNEQFF TGTGCCAGCAGCCTACAACGCCGGGACAATGAGCAGTTCTTC
- TRBJ2-7 TRBV4-1 TRBD2 CASSQDPLAGTGISYEQYF TGCGCCAGCAGCCAAGATCCGCTAGCGGGGACCGGGATCTCCTACGAGCAGTACTTC
- TRBJ2-5 TRBV4-2 TRBD2 CASSPGTSGRRGETQYF TGTGCCAGCAGCCCCGGGACTAGCGGGAGGAGAGGGGAGACCCAGTACTTC
- TRBJ2-5 TRBV5-6 TRBD2 CASSGRKGGRGFETQYF TGTGCCAGCAGCGGACGTAAGGGCGGGAGAGGCTTCGAGACCCAGTACTTC
- TRBJ1-1 TRBV28 - CASSRNQGKAFF TGTGCCAGCAGTCGAAACCAGGGTAAAGCTTTCTTT
- TRBJ2-2 TRBV11-3 - CASSLAGAGELFF TGTGCCAGCAGCTTAGCGGGAGCCGGGGAGCTGTTTTTT
- TRBJ2-1 TRBV6-5 TRBD2 CASSGASSGNNEQFF TGTGCCAGCAGTGGGGCTTCTAGCGGGAACAATGAGCAGTTCTTC
many TRBJ1-2 TRBV6-5 - CASGTALGYTF TGTGCCAGCGGAACAGCCTTAGGCTACACCTTC
- TRBJ2-3 TRBV28 TRBD1 CASSFFRGRGTDTQYF TGTGCCAGCAGTTTCTTCAGGGGCAGGGGGACAGATACGCAGTATTTT
- TRBJ1-2 TRBV6-1 TRBD1 CASFSDRGDYGYTF TGTGCCAGCTTTAGTGACAGGGGAGACTATGGCTACACCTTC
- TRBJ2-7 TRBV18 - CASSPSLSGDLRREQYF TGTGCCAGCTCACCGAGTCTCAGCGGAGATCTACGAAGGGAGCAGTACTTC
- TRBJ1-1 TRBV5-5 TRBD1 CASSSRRDRVFTEAFF TGTGCCAGCAGCTCCCGCCGGGACAGGGTCTTCACTGAAGCTTTCTTT
- TRBJ1-1 TRBV27 TRBD1 CASSLGRGSVRAFF TGTGCCAGCAGTTTAGGCAGGGGGAGTGTGAGAGCTTTCTTT
- TRBJ1-2 TRBV29-1 - CSVKRGENYGYTF TGCAGCGTTAAACGGGGGGAAAACTATGGCTACACCTTC
once TRBJ2-7 TRBV6-1 TRBD2 CASSGGLAGAGEQYF TGTGCCAGCAGTGGCGGACTAGCGGGGGCGGGGGAGCAGTACTTC
- TRBJ2-4 TRBV6-5 TRBD2 CASSLAGGSKNIQYF TGTGCCAGCAGTCTAGCGGGGGGTAGCAAAAACATTCAGTACTTC